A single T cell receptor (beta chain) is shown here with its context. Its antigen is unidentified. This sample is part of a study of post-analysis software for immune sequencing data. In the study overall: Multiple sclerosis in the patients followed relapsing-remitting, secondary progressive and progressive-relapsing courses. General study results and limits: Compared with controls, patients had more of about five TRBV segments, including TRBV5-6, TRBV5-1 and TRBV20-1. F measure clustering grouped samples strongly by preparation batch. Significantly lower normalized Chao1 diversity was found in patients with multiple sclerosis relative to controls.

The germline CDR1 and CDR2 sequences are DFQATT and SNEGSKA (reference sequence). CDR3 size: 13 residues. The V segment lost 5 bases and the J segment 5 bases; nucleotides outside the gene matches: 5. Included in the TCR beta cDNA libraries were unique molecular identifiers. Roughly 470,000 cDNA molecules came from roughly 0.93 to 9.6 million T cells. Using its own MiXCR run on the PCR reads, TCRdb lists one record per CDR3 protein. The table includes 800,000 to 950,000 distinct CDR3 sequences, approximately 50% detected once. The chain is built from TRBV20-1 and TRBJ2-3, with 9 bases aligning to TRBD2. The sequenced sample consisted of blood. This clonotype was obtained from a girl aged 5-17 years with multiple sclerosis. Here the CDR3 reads CSALAGVLDTQYF. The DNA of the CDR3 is TGCAGTGCTTTAGCGGGAGTGTTAGATACGCAGTATTTT.